Listed here is a single T cell receptor beta chain. The CDR3 loop spans 14 amino acids. TCRdb's table, derived via immunoSEQ multiplex PCR, lists solely in-frame clones and lacks some. This sample carries about 100,000 clones, 85% to 95% of them seen once, and the ten largest clones take 0.9%. The data belong to a study of T cell changes during pregnancy in multiple sclerosis. The sequence derives from a female donor with multiple sclerosis, enrolled in a pregnancy study. This sample comprised peripheral blood, obtained before pregnancy. The chain couples TRBV21-1 to TRBJ2-5; the D call of TRBD1 is as the table states it, not checked on the DNA. TRBV21-1 counts as a pseudogene. CDR3 bases: TGTGCCAGCAGCAAAAGGGACAGGGGAGAGACCCAGTACTTC. Its translation: CASSKRDRGETQYF.